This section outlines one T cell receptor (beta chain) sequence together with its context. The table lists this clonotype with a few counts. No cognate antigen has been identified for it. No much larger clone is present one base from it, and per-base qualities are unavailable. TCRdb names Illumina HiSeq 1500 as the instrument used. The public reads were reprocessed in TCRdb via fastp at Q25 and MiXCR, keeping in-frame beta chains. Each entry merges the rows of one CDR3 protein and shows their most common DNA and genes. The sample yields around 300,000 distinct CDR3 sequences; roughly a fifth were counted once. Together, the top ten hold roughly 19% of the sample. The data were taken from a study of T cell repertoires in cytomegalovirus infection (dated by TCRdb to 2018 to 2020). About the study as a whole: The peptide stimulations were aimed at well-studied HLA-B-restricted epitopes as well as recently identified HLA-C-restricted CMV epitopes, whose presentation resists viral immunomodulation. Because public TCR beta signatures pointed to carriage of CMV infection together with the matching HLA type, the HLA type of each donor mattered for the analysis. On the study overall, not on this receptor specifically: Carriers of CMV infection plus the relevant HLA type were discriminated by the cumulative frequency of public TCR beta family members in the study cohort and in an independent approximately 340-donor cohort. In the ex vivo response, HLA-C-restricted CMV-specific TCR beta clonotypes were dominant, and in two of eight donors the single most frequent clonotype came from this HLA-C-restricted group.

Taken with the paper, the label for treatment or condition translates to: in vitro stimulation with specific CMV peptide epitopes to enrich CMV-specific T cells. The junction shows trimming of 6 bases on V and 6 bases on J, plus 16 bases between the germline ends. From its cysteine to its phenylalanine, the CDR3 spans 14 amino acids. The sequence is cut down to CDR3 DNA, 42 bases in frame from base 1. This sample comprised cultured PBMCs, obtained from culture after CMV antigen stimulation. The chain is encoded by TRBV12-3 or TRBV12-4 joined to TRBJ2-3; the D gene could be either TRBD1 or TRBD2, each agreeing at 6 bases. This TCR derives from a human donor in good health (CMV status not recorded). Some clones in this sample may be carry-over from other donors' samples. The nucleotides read TGTGCCAGCAGCGGTTCCCCGGGGGCTGATACGCAGTATTTT. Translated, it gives CASSGSPGADTQYF.